This record concerns one T cell receptor beta chain sequence. In this sample, this clone turned up once. This receptor's antigen is unknown. Within one base of it there is no much larger clone, and no base qualities were kept. Using the deep immunoSEQ assay, multiplex PCR amplified TCR CDR3 regions from genomic DNA. Genomic DNA extracted from each cell subset was distributed evenly over all wells of several immunoSEQ 96-well plates, and each plate served as one replicate. For sorted subsets, around 200 ng genomic DNA, equal to tens of thousands of T cell genomes, was loaded into each replicate PCR. Purified libraries were quantified with a Qubit 3.0 fluorometer, sized on a Bioanalyzer 2100, and re-quantified with the KAPA Library Quantification kit. Every immunoSEQ 96-well plate was sequenced on a dedicated single-read 150-cycle Illumina NextSeq 550 flow cell. The paper's processing steps were these. Because the immunoSEQ output included only junctional sequences and no quality scores, the filtering could not be the same as the filtering used for full-length reads. Sequences were annotated with PyIR, a Python wrapper for IgBLAST v1.9, using IMGT germline references to assign V/J genes and CDR3. Reads were removed for weak V/J assignments (E-value above 1e-6), missing CDR3, stop codons, out-of-frame junctions, or ambiguous translated residues. V3J clonotypes were defined as sequences sharing an identical inferred V gene, J gene, and CDR3 amino acid sequence. The percentage overlap between two repertoires was calculated by dividing the number of shared unique clonotypes by the size of the smaller repertoire. RTK rarefaction, the Chao1 estimator, and Recon v2.1 estimates of unobserved clonotypes were used to assess repertoire richness. Generation probabilities were computed with OLGA for all TCRbeta clonotypes obtained by the gDNA method from several donors. TCRdb took over this immuneACCESS table, retaining in-frame rearrangements with V and J assigned. Such tables are incomplete; in checked studies, under half of the missing clones stem from an unresolved V gene, and the remainder is unexplained. V, J and clone size are those of that table, while D and trimming were read from the DNA. The sample data list some 2.1 million clones, and about 95% of these were observed just once. The leading ten clones occupy more than 0.95% of the sample.

The data originate from a study of shared clonotypes between healthy human individuals (dated by TCRdb to about 2020). General notes on the study: The cohort included three men and a couple of women between 18 and 49 years of age. For each donor, three plates each were used for CD4 naive and CD4 memory, two plates were used for CD8 naive, and one plate was used for CD8 memory. Blood TCR repertoires of about five healthy adults were deeply sequenced to estimate repertoire size and the extent of clonotype sharing between individuals. Libraries were prepared and TCR repertoires were sequenced by different laboratories using diverse techniques, in order to increase sequencing depth and limit assay-specific biases. Between about 0.85 and 8.9 billion PBMCs per donor were obtained by leukapheresis.

From a lookup of the germline V gene, CDR1 and CDR2 are LGHNA and YSLEER. Trimming removed 4 bases from V and 2 bases from J, leaving 12 bases between the germline ends. The CDR3 has 15 amino acids, counting the end cysteine and phenylalanine. CDR3 DNA only is kept here, 45 bases in frame from base 1. The full study reports these points: Incomplete sequencing was indicated by rarefaction of sorted-subset datasets, despite the large sequencing depth. Sampling was restricted to blood, and TCR repertoires in tissue are likely to differ from TCR repertoires in blood. Based on pairwise subsampling, the degree of clonotype sharing among donors was expected to be affected by sequencing depth. Higher generation probabilities were observed for clonotypes shared by all four sorted-subset donors than for non-shared clonotypes. Naive subsets generally had larger estimated clonotype richness than memory subsets. Sharing across a few donors was observed for around 4.8% of naive CD4, 3% to 3.5% of naive CD8, around 2.5% of memory CD4, and 0.4% of memory CD8 clonotypes. The small number of donors limited the genetic and exposure-history diversity represented.

CD8 naive samples consisted of CD45RO-negative cells that were positively selected for CCR7, yielding a CD45RA+CCR7+ population without TemRA cells. Healthy HIV-negative adults with no recently reported acute infections or vaccinations were included as donors. Every donor was a Caucasian adult living in Nashville, Tennessee, USA. Blood was collected by leukapheresis, and PBMCs were isolated by Ficoll-Histopaque density gradient centrifugation and then cryopreserved in liquid nitrogen vapor phase. Analytical flow cytometry was used to check the purity and quantity of every magnetically sorted T cell population. Each sorted fraction had its genomic DNA isolated and then quantified by UV absorbance on a Nanodrop 2000c.

Sequences were obtained from naive CD8+ T cells sorted from blood. Per the publication, the cell subset or site label means: CD45RA+CCR7+. The sequence joins TRBV4-3 to TRBJ2-1; the D assignment is uncertain and may be TRBD1 or TRBD2, with 5 bases supporting each. The sequence was collected from a man younger than 35 in good health. The CDR3 amino acid sequence is: CASSPDWGPYNEQFF. The nucleotide sequence is TGCGCCAGCAGCCCGGACTGGGGCCCCTACAATGAGCAGTTCTTC.